These 29 T cell receptor beta chains originate from one sample sequenced in a study of T cells in localized non-small cell lung cancer. Method: immunoSEQ multiplex PCR; TCRdb's copy keeps in-frame clones and lacks some. The repertoire holds fewer than 45,000 clones, more than 85% seen once, with more than 6% in the top ten. Sequencing was performed on peripheral blood, taken before any cancer treatment. These receptors originate from a woman aged 18-49 years with stage III lung adenocarcinoma.

This clone occurred a few times. The chain employs TRBV11-1 and TRBJ2-3; 7 nucleotides line up with TRBD2. With 4 bases clipped from V and 0 bases from J, the junction kept 10 bases outside the gene matches. Germline-derived CDR1 and CDR2 are SGHAT and FQDESV (reference sequence). This CDR3 comprises 17 residues. CDR3 residues: CASSSRSGVASTDTQYF. The CDR3 DNA reads TGTGCCAGCAGCTCCAGGAGCGGGGTGGCTAGCACAGATACGCAGTATTTT.

Concerning this clone: The junction differs from germline at one of its ends, possibly a read error. This sequence joins TRBV20-1 and TRBJ1-4; D not certain. CDR1 is DFQATT and CDR2 is SNEGSKA in the germline V gene (reference sequence). There are 11 residues in the CDR3. CDR3 coding DNA: TGTGCCCCGGGGAGCGATGAAAAACTGTTTTTT. As protein: CAPGSDEKLFF.

The chain is built from TRBV5-6 and TRBJ2-3; TRBD2 matches 10 bases. V shed 2 bases, J shed 2 bases, and the junction held 2 bases outside the gene matches. The CDR3 spans 15 residues. Germline CDR1 is SGHDT and CDR2 is YYEEEE. CDR3 residues: CASSLLAGITDTQYF. CDR3 nucleotides: TGTGCCAGCAGCTTACTAGCGGGGATCACAGATACGCAGTATTTT.

V gene TRBV9 combines with J gene TRBJ1-2; the D gene is possibly TRBD1 (5 bases). Germline CDR1 SGDLS, CDR2 YYNGEE. This CDR3 is 13 amino acids long. V was cut by 4 bases and J by 4 bases, with 11 bases left in between. CDR3 sequence: CASSSTVGYGYTF. CDR3 DNA sequence: TGTGCCAGCAGCTCGACAGTAGGCTATGGCTACACCTTC.

The V gene is TRBV5-4, the J gene TRBJ2-1; 12 bases are shared with TRBD2. The CDR3 runs 17 residues. The ends lost 4 bases at V and 1 base at J; junction bases unmatched: 6. The germline CDR1 and CDR2 sequences are SGHNT and YYREEE (reference sequence). In nucleotides, the CDR3 is TGTGCCAGCAGCCCTGGGACTAGCGGGCCTTCCTACAATGAGCAGTTCTTC. Amino acids: CASSPGTSGPSYNEQFF.

The genes are TRBV7-8 and TRBJ2-5, with a tentative D call TRBD2 (5 bases). Trimming pared 5 bases from V and 5 bases from J, leaving 12 bases between. CDR1 SGHVS and CDR2 FQNEAQ come from the germline V gene. This CDR3 is 13 amino acids long. CDR3 sequence reads: CASSPERAETQYF. DNA for the CDR3: TGTGCCAGCAGCCCTGAGAGGGCGGAGACCCAGTACTTC.

The rearrangement links TRBV27 to TRBJ1-5; 7 positions match TRBD1. The CDR3 contains 14 residues. Germline V gene data show CDR1 as MNHEY and CDR2 as SMNVEV (reference sequence). With V trimmed by 3 bases and J by 4 bases, 3 bases remained unmatched. The CDR3 nucleotides read TGTGCCAGCAGTTTGGCAGGGGGGAATCAGCCCCAGCATTTT. Translated, it gives CASSLAGGNQPQHF.

This chain uses TRBV6-6 with TRBJ2-2, with D perhaps matching TRBD2 (6 bases). CDR1 is MNHNY and CDR2 is SVGAGI in the germline V gene (reference sequence). The CDR3 is 16 amino acids. Trimming took 0 bases from V and 5 from J, leaving 13 bases between them. The CDR3 region has the DNA TGTGCCAGCAGTTACTCGGTTCTCGGGAGTACCGGGGAGCTGTTTTTT. Encoded protein: CASSYSVLGSTGELFF.

This clone was seen only a few times. The chain employs TRBV27 and TRBJ2-4; 16 nucleotides line up with TRBD2. This CDR3 spans 16 amino acids. CDR1 is MNHEY and CDR2 is SMNVEV in the germline V gene (reference sequence). Germline trimming cut 6 bases from V and 7 bases from J; bases unmatched to any gene: 6. As DNA, the CDR3 is TGTGCCAGCAGGGGACTAGCGGGGGGGATATTGAACATTCAGTACTTC. Its protein product is CASRGLAGGILNIQYF.

J is TRBJ1-4 and V is TRBV10-2; 9 bases match TRBD1. The CDR3 length is 16 residues. Germline assignment: CDR1 WSHSY and CDR2 SAAADI. The V gene end was trimmed by 6 bases and the J gene end by 0 bases; junction bases not matched to a gene: 5. The DNA of the CDR3 is TGCGCCAGCAGGAGACAGGGGGATGCAACTAATGAAAAACTGTTTTTT. As protein: CASRRQGDATNEKLFF.

The rearrangement links TRBV7-9 to TRBJ2-5, with D unresolved. Trimming removed 5 bases from V and 3 bases from J, with 13 bases in between. The CDR3 is 14 residues long. CDR1 and CDR2 (germline): SEHNR, FQNEAQ (reference sequence). CDR3 coding DNA: TGTGCCAGCAGCCCCTGGCCCCCAGAAGAGACCCAGTACTTC. Protein product: CASSPWPPEETQYF. Filled out from reference TRBV7-9 and TRBJ2-5, the complete variable domain reads DTGVSQNPRHKITKRGQNVTFRCDPISEHNRLYWYRQTLGQGPEFLTYFQNEAQLEKSRLLSDRFSAERPKGSFSTLEIQRTEQGDSAMYLCASSPWPPEETQYFGPGTRLLVL.

This clone was observed a handful of times. The chain recombines TRBV6-1 with TRBJ1-4; D possibly corresponds to TRBD1 (5 bases). The CDR3 sequence is 15 residues long. Looked up from germline, CDR1 is MNHNS and CDR2 is SASEGT. Trimming pared 6 bases from V and 0 bases from J, leaving 11 bases between. CDR3 residues: CASSSGHATNEKLFF. The CDR3 DNA follows: TGTGCCAGCAGCTCGGGGCATGCAACTAATGAAAAACTGTTTTTT.

The rearrangement links TRBV6-6 to TRBJ2-2; TRBD1 is a possible D gene (5 bases). CDR3 size: 15 residues. The germline gives CDR1 MNHNY, CDR2 SVGAGI (reference sequence). V lost 4 bases, J lost 2 bases, and 11 bases lay in between. The CDR3 DNA is TGTGCCAGCAGTTCCACGGACACCAACACCGGGGAGCTGTTTTTT. It yields the protein CASSSTDTNTGELFF.

The sample holds a few counts of this clone. The rearrangement joins TRBV10-2 to TRBJ2-2, with TRBD1 matching 10 bases. The CDR3 is 15 amino acids. From germline, CDR1 is WSHSY and CDR2 SAAADI. Trimming at V came to 6 bases and at J to 5 bases, leaving 6 bases not matched to a gene. CDR3 nucleotides: TGCGCCAGCAGAGACCGGGACAGGGGAACCGGGGAGCTGTTTTTT. Translation: CASRDRDRGTGELFF.

The chain is built from TRBV7-8 and TRBJ2-2; TRBD1 aligns across 8 bases. Unmatched junction bases numbered 8, after V lost 8 bases and J lost 3 bases. The V gene's germline CDR1 is SGHVS and CDR2 FQNEAQ. The CDR3 spans 15 residues. CDR3 nucleotide sequence: TGTGCCAGCCTCCCGACAGGGGAGGACACCGGGGAGCTGTTTTTT. Translated: CASLPTGEDTGELFF.

This clone has just a few counts. The chain recombines TRBV5-8 with TRBJ2-7; 11 bases line up with TRBD1. V trimming: 2 bases; J trimming: 3 bases; junction bases outside the gene matches: 10. Looked up from germline, CDR1 is SGHTS and CDR2 is YDEGEE. CDR3 length: 17 amino acids. The CDR3 DNA is TGTGCCAGCAGCTTCGCTCGGGGGGGACAGGGGGACTACGAGCAGTACTTC. It is translated as CASSFARGGQGDYEQYF.

V gene TRBV7-8 combines with J gene TRBJ2-5; 9 bases map to TRBD1. The germline V gene encodes CDR1 SGHVS and CDR2 FQNEAQ. V lost 5 bases to trimming and J lost 5 bases; unmatched junction nucleotides: 9. CDR3 length: 15 amino acids. The CDR3 coding sequence is TGTGCCAGCAGCCGGCGGACAGGGGATGCGGAGACCCAGTACTTC. This codes for CASSRRTGDAETQYF.

The rearrangement links TRBV7-9 to TRBJ1-1; possibly TRBD1 for D (6 bases). The V and J ends lost 5 bases and 2 bases respectively, with 12 bases between them. CDR3 length equals 14 residues. Germline values: CDR1 SEHNR, CDR2 FQNEAQ (reference sequence). The CDR3 protein is CASSPTGANTEAFF. CDR3 in DNA: TGTGCCAGCAGCCCTACGGGGGCCAACACTGAAGCTTTCTTT.

The rearrangement joins TRBV9 to TRBJ1-4; D not resolved. V was pared by 0 bases and J by 1 base, with 7 bases between. The CDR3 length is 15 residues. Germline CDR1 and CDR2: SGDLS and YYNGEE. CDR3 protein: CASSVGTITNEKLFF. The CDR3 nucleotides read TGTGCCAGCAGCGTAGGAACAATAACTAATGAAAAACTGTTTTTT. Combining the CDR3 with reference TRBV9 and TRBJ1-4 gives the whole variable domain DSGVTQTPKHLITATGQRVTLRCSPRSGDLSVYWYQQSLDQGLQFLIQYYNGEERAKGNILERFSAQQFPDLHSELNLSSLELGDSALYFCASSVGTITNEKLFFGSGTQLSVL.

This chain's CDR3 is CASSERGRGGPNQPQHF. CDR3 DNA sequence: TGTGCCAGCAGTGAACGAGGCAGAGGGGGGCCAAATCAGCCCCAGCATTTT. The chain employs TRBV6-1 and TRBJ1-5, with a possible D match to TRBD1 (6 bases). From germline, CDR1 is MNHNS and CDR2 SASEGT. The CDR3 spans 17 residues. Deletions cut 2 bases from V and 4 bases from J, with 18 bases between.

This sequence joins TRBV11-2 and TRBJ1-1; D ambiguous. The CDR3 is made up of 13 amino acids. Germline V gene data show CDR1 as SGHAT and CDR2 as FQNNGV. The V end was cut by 5 bases, the J end by 1 base, with 8 bases between. Here the CDR3 DNA reads TGTGCCAGCAGCCTCCAGGCGAACACTGAAGCTTTCTTT. It specifies CASSLQANTEAFF.

The chain recombines TRBV12-5 with TRBJ2-2; weak D call: TRBD1 (6 bases). The germline V gene encodes CDR1 LGHNT and CDR2 FRNRAP. Trimming left V 5 bases short and J 9 bases short, with 19 bases between. CDR3 length: 15 amino acids. CDR3 coding DNA: TGTGCTAGTGGTACCGCCGGGACAAGGGTCCGGGAGCTGTTTTTT. Protein: CASGTAGTRVRELFF.

V is TRBV5-4 and J is TRBJ2-1; 8 bases are shared with TRBD2. Trimming at V came to 0 bases and at J to 10 bases, leaving 12 bases not matched to a gene. Per the germline V gene, CDR1 is SGHNT and CDR2 is YYREEE (reference sequence). The CDR3 covers 16 residues. The CDR3 region has the DNA TGTGCCAGCAGCTTGGCGGGGACTAGTCCAATCGGGGAGCAGTTCTTC. Its protein product is CASSLAGTSPIGEQFF.

CDR3 sequence reads: CASSARRGQQVTQYF. In DNA form, the CDR3 reads TGTGCCAGCAGCGCCCGAAGGGGGCAACAGGTTACGCAGTATTTT. The chain couples TRBV7-9 to TRBJ2-3, with 7 bases aligning to TRBD1. With V trimmed by 5 bases and J by 8 bases, 13 bases remained unmatched. CDR1 is SEHNR and CDR2 is FQNEAQ in the germline V gene (reference sequence). This CDR3 contains 15 residues.

V gene TRBV7-8 combines with J gene TRBJ2-7; D call uncertain. The V end lost 4 bases, the J end lost 1 base, and 14 bases lay between the germline ends. The CDR3 is made up of 15 amino acids. Germline CDR1 SGHVS, CDR2 FQNEAQ. The CDR3 nucleotides read TGTGCCAGCAGCTCGACCCCAGGAACGTCCTACGAGCAGTACTTC. Amino acids: CASSSTPGTSYEQYF. The whole variable domain, remainder taken from reference TRBV7-8 and TRBJ2-7, is GAGVSQSPRYKVAKRGQDVALRCDPISGHVSLFWYQQALGQGPEFLTYFQNEAQLDKSGLPSDRFFAERPEGSVSTLKIQRTQQEDSAVYLCASSSTPGTSYEQYFGPGTRLTVT.

The chain joins TRBV6-5 to TRBJ1-3; no reliable D call. The V and J ends lost 3 bases and 0 bases respectively, with 12 bases between them. Per the germline V gene, CDR1 is MNHEY and CDR2 is SVGAGI. The CDR3 length is 16 residues. CDR3 in amino acids: CASSYNVRGSGNTIYF. In DNA form, the CDR3 reads TGTGCCAGCAGTTATAATGTCCGGGGCTCTGGAAACACCATATATTTT.

V usage is TRBV25-1 and J usage is TRBJ1-1; 7 nucleotides align to TRBD1. From germline, CDR1 is MGHDK and CDR2 SYGVNS. J was trimmed by 1 base and V by 5 bases; bases with no gene match: 7. This CDR3 has 15 residues. CDR3 bases: TGTGCCAGCAGTCAATCGGGACAGCGGAACACTGAAGCTTTCTTT. This codes for CASSQSGQRNTEAFF.

The chain has TRBV19 and TRBJ1-5, with 7 nucleotides matching TRBD1. Germline assignment: CDR1 LNHDA and CDR2 SQIVND (reference sequence). The CDR3 totals 16 residues. The ends lost 4 bases at V and 4 bases at J; junction bases unmatched: 10. CDR3 region: CASSTSRQGGNQPQHF. CDR3 DNA: TGTGCCAGTAGTACAAGCAGACAGGGAGGTAATCAGCCCCAGCATTTT.

V and J are TRBV9 and TRBJ1-1, with 10 positions matching TRBD1. The CDR3 spans 15 residues. Trimming at V came to 0 bases and at J to 5 bases, leaving 4 bases not matched to a gene. Looked up from germline, CDR1 is SGDLS and CDR2 is YYNGEE. CDR3 loop: CASSVGRTGGTEAFF. The CDR3 DNA reads as TGTGCCAGCAGCGTAGGTAGGACAGGGGGTACTGAAGCTTTCTTT. The entire variable domain, with the rest obtained from reference TRBV9 and TRBJ1-1, is as follows: DSGVTQTPKHLITATGQRVTLRCSPRSGDLSVYWYQQSLDQGLQFLIQYYNGEERAKGNILERFSAQQFPDLHSELNLSSLELGDSALYFCASSVGRTGGTEAFFGQGTRLTVV.